The entry below gives a single TCR beta chain sequence along with its context. As yet, its antigen is unknown. Clones were sequenced by immunoSEQ multiplex PCR, and TCRdb holds only the in-frame ones, with some missing. The table records 200,000 to 300,000 clones, 90% to 95% of them present only once. The CDR3 sequence is 14 residues long. Germline loops: CDR1 SGHTA, CDR2 FQGNSA. V lost 2 bases, J lost 2 bases, and 9 bases lay in between. This sample stems from a study of T cell responses to AZD1222 COVID-19 vaccine. Points from the study as a whole: Most donors were white British and more were female, and clonal diversity was possibly underestimated. In the spike-specific TCR repertoire, nearly half reportedly target unmutated variant regions. The peak T cell response came first, and repertoires were sampled only after it.

The sequence was obtained from an adult in good health. V usage is TRBV7-2 and J usage is TRBJ1-1; D gene uncertain. The material was peripheral blood, obtained on day 0 of AZD1222 vaccination. The CDR3 spells CASSLFLVNTEAFF. The CDR3 DNA reads as TGTGCCAGCAGCTTATTTCTGGTTAACACTGAAGCTTTCTTT.